The sequence of this TCR beta chain was determined in a study of shared T cell receptors in the human thymus. The CDR3 is 19 residues long. Here immunoSEQ multiplex PCR was the method, and the copy in TCRdb shows in-frame clones only, minus some. Altogether 500,000 to 550,000 clones are present, approximately 80% being singletons, with the ten largest covering 0.013%. The same sample was also studied in work on human thymus T cells. From that study: Donation was from healthy Finnish infants who were having corrective surgery that addressed congenital heart defects. Thymus tissue for the work was resected from patients undergoing corrective heart surgery. Repertoires sampled from thymus and blood appeared biased in V and J gene usage. Thymic TCR repertoires of unrelated people reportedly overlapped highly.

The material sequenced was thymocytes. The sequence came from a boy younger than two with a congenital heart defect. The rearrangement links TRBV21-1 to TRBJ2-1; whether TRBD2, the table's D call, matches the DNA was not checked. TRBV21-1 is given as a pseudogene. In DNA form, the CDR3 reads TGTGCCAGCAGCAAGCCGGACTTGGGGGAGGGCCGCTGGGACAATGAGCAGTTCTTC. Protein product: CASSKPDLGEGRWDNEQFF.